This is a list of T cell receptor beta chains from one sample in a study of low-dose radiotherapy and immunotherapy resistance in tumors. A single record per CDR3 protein comes from TCRdb applying MiXCR to the reads. The repertoire has 64,000 or so distinct CDR3 sequences, roughly 30% of them found once; the top ten carry around 10%. This specimen was PBMCs, taken before treatment. The source of these receptors is a female donor with ovarian cancer. Both conserved end residues are part of each CDR3. Fields, in order: V gene, D gene, J gene, clone size, CDR3 protein, CDR3 DNA. A D gene is named only where the DNA matches it firmly. Some rows have no size entry. The others give once, few or many, or a class for an expanded clone.

TRBV30	-	TRBJ2-1	many	CAWSVSREQFF	TGTGCCTGGAGTGTATCGCGGGAGCAGTTCTTC
TRBV29-1	-	TRBJ2-5	few	CSGAKGEETQYF	TGCAGCGGTGCGAAGGGGGAGGAGACCCAGTACTTC
TRBV4-1	-	TRBJ2-7	many	CASSQEYRENARQYF	TGCGCCAGCAGCCAAGAGTACCGTGAGAACGCGAGGCAGTACTTC
TRBV7-2	-	TRBJ1-5	many	CASSLVDNQPQHF	TGTGCCAGCAGCTTAGTTGACAATCAGCCCCAGCATTTT
TRBV5-8	-	TRBJ1-5	-	CASSLVASNQPQHF	TGTGCCAGCAGCTTGGTTGCTAGCAATCAGCCCCAGCATTTT
TRBV29-1	-	TRBJ1-2	-	CSVEPSLNYGYTF	TGCAGCGTTGAACCAAGTCTTAACTATGGCTACACCTTC
TRBV11-3	TRBD2	TRBJ2-1	-	CASSPGTTNEQFF	TGTGCCAGCAGCCCAGGGACTACCAATGAGCAGTTCTTC
TRBV7-2	TRBD2	TRBJ2-3	many	CASSLALAGGLLADTQYF	TGTGCCAGCAGCTTAGCCCTAGCGGGAGGGCTGTTAGCAGATACGCAGTATTTT
TRBV7-8	-	TRBJ1-1	many	CASSWGGNTEAFF	TGTGCCAGCTCGTGGGGGGGGAACACTGAAGCTTTCTTT
TRBV6-8	-	TRBJ2-7	few	CASTRGTPAYEQYF	TGTGCCAGCACAAGGGGGACACCAGCCTACGAGCAGTACTTC
TRBV5-1	TRBD1	TRBJ1-1	many	CASSPPGGQGSNTEAFF	TGCGCCAGCAGCCCACCGGGGGGACAGGGAAGTAACACTGAAGCTTTCTTT
TRBV12-5	TRBD1	TRBJ1-3	many	CASGLEDRANTIYF	TGTGCTAGTGGTTTGGAAGACAGGGCAAACACCATATATTTT
TRBV9	-	TRBJ1-6	many	CASSPGTGAPNSPLHF	TGTGCCAGCAGCCCTGGGACGGGGGCGCCGAATTCACCCCTCCACTTT
TRBV10-3	TRBD1	TRBJ1-6	-	CATGTGSNSPLHF	TGTGCCACCGGGACAGGGAGCAATTCACCCCTCCACTTT
TRBV20-1	-	TRBJ2-7	many	CSARDTFSGTYEQYF	TGCAGTGCTAGAGATACTTTTTCGGGGACCTACGAGCAGTACTTC
TRBV11-3	TRBD2	TRBJ2-1	many	CASSLSTGTSGSGEQFF	TGTGCCAGCAGCTTAAGCACCGGGACTAGCGGGAGTGGTGAGCAGTTCTTC
TRBV4-3	-	TRBJ2-2	-	CASSEYGLSSTAGELFF	TGCGCCAGCAGCGAATACGGACTATCCTCGACGGCCGGGGAGCTGTTTTTT
TRBV20-1	TRBD2	TRBJ2-1	-	CSARGLAGGYNEQFF	TGCAGTGCTCGAGGACTAGCGGGGGGATACAATGAGCAGTTCTTC
TRBV5-1	TRBD1	TRBJ2-7	-	CASSGQGSYEQYF	TGCGCCAGCAGCGGACAGGGGTCCTACGAGCAGTACTTC
TRBV5-4	-	TRBJ1-6	many	CASSSGGYNSPLHF	TGTGCCAGCAGTTCTGGGGGCTATAATTCACCCCTCCACTTT
TRBV2	TRBD1	TRBJ2-7	few	CASGQGSSYEQYF	TGTGCCAGCGGACAGGGAAGCTCCTACGAGCAGTACTTC
TRBV10-3	TRBD2	TRBJ2-5	many	CAIRRTSGGKETQYF	TGTGCCATCAGGAGGACTAGCGGGGGGAAAGAGACCCAGTACTTC
TRBV5-6	-	TRBJ1-1	many	CASSLPNFYTEAFF	TGTGCCAGCAGCCTACCGAACTTTTACACTGAAGCTTTCTTT
TRBV5-1	-	TRBJ1-1	many	CASSPSGGMNTEAFF	TGTGCCAGCAGCCCGTCGGGTGGAATGAACACTGAAGCTTTCTTT
TRBV5-1	TRBD1	TRBJ2-7	many	CASSFGGTGVFEQYF	TGCGCCAGCAGCTTCGGCGGGACAGGGGTGTTCGAGCAGTACTTC
TRBV14	-	TRBJ2-7	many	CASSQGTFYEQYF	TGTGCCAGCAGCCAAGGCACTTTCTACGAGCAGTACTTC
TRBV20-1	-	TRBJ2-3	-	CSARVWTSTDTQYF	TGCAGTGCTAGAGTCTGGACTAGCACAGATACGCAGTATTTT
TRBV19	-	TRBJ2-2	few	CASSILSRGTGELFF	TGTGCCAGTAGTATTCTCTCGCGCGGGACCGGGGAGCTGTTTTTT
TRBV27	TRBD1	TRBJ2-3	many	CASSFPTGGSPTDTQYF	TGTGCCAGCAGTTTCCCGACAGGGGGCTCCCCCACAGATACGCAGTATTTT
TRBV25-1	-	TRBJ1-5	-	CASSSTNQPQHF	TGTGCCAGCAGTTCGACGAATCAGCCCCAGCATTTT
TRBV11-2	TRBD1	TRBJ1-1	many	CASSTKQGLGTEAFF	TGTGCCAGCAGCACCAAACAGGGGCTCGGCACTGAAGCTTTCTTT
TRBV12-3/TRBV12-4	TRBD2	TRBJ2-1	-	CASSNLAGYYNEQFF	TGTGCCAGCAGCAACTTAGCGGGATACTACAATGAGCAGTTCTTC
TRBV7-3	-	TRBJ2-7	many	CASSSEVSGMQYF	TGTGCCAGCAGCTCGGAGGTATCGGGAATGCAGTACTTC
TRBV11-1	-	TRBJ2-7	many	CASSLGPGPGEQYF	TGTGCCAGCAGCTTAGGTCCAGGGCCGGGGGAGCAGTACTTC
TRBV18	-	TRBJ2-1	many	CASSPQRANEQFF	TGTGCCAGCTCACCACAGAGGGCAAATGAGCAGTTCTTC
TRBV3-1	-	TRBJ2-2	-	CASSSPSGGNTGELFF	TGTGCCAGCAGCTCACCAAGTGGCGGGAACACCGGGGAGCTGTTTTTT
TRBV29-1	-	TRBJ1-2	many	CSVLRDRQHTF	TGCAGCGTGCTCCGGGACCGACAGCACACCTTC
TRBV14	-	TRBJ2-3	-	CASSQQGSGTDTQYF	TGTGCCAGCAGTCAACAGGGCAGTGGCACAGATACGCAGTATTTT
TRBV19	TRBD2	TRBJ2-3	-	CASSAGRTSGSTDTQYF	TGTGCCAGTAGTGCAGGGAGGACTAGCGGCTCCACAGATACGCAGTATTTT
TRBV24-1	-	TRBJ2-7	-	CATSDTSTLYNEQYF	TGTGCCACCAGTGATACTAGCACTTTATACAACGAGCAGTACTTC
TRBV6-8	TRBD2	TRBJ2-7	medium-sized	CASSYDVPGRAYEQYF	TGTGCCAGCAGTTACGATGTCCCCGGGAGGGCCTACGAGCAGTACTTC
TRBV4-2	TRBD2	TRBJ2-7	-	CASSQVRAGGTYEQYF	TGTGCCAGCAGCCAAGTCCGAGCGGGAGGAACCTACGAGCAGTACTTC
TRBV25-1	-	TRBJ2-3	-	CASSLPGSTDTQYF	TGTGCCAGCAGCCTCCCGGGAAGCACAGATACGCAGTATTTT
TRBV18	-	TRBJ2-7	-	CASSPFEGYEQYF	TGTGCCAGCTCACCATTTGAAGGCTACGAGCAGTACTTC
TRBV29-1	TRBD2	TRBJ2-2	many	CSVEGTSGSPNTGELFF	TGCAGCGTTGAAGGGACTAGCGGGAGTCCGAACACCGGGGAGCTGTTTTTT
TRBV29-1	TRBD2	TRBJ2-1	many	CSVATSGNEQFF	TGCAGCGTTGCGACTAGCGGGAATGAGCAGTTCTTC
TRBV5-1	-	TRBJ2-1	-	CASSYYRGGSYDEQFF	TGCGCCAGCAGCTATTACAGGGGGGGCTCCTACGATGAGCAGTTCTTC
TRBV7-8	-	TRBJ2-7	-	CASSLEGGVKGSYEQYF	TGTGCCAGCAGCTTAGAGGGTGGGGTTAAAGGATCGTACGAGCAGTACTTC
TRBV9	TRBD1	TRBJ1-5	-	CASSTRQGGSNQPQHF	TGTGCCAGCAGCACTAGACAGGGTGGCAGCAATCAGCCCCAGCATTTT
TRBV18	TRBD2	TRBJ2-4	many	CASSPNLAGTKNIQYF	TGTGCCAGCTCACCGAACCTAGCGGGGACCAAAAACATTCAGTACTTC
TRBV6-2/TRBV6-3	-	TRBJ1-4	medium-sized	CASMGGQYAEKLFF	TGTGCCAGCATGGGGGGGCAATACGCTGAAAAACTGTTTTTT
TRBV15	-	TRBJ1-1	many	CATSRGGDLGMTEAFF	TGTGCCACCAGCAGAGGCGGGGATTTGGGCATGACTGAAGCTTTCTTT
TRBV6-8	-	TRBJ1-2	-	CASSYSRYSTDGYTF	TGTGCCAGCAGTTACTCGAGATATAGTACCGATGGCTACACCTTC